This T cell receptor (beta chain) was sequenced during a study of somatic mutations in cytotoxic T cells in rheumatoid arthritis (dated by TCRdb to the late 2010s). Notes on the research overall: Some V beta antibody-stained T-cell populations were flow-sorted on a FACSAria II or Sony SH800 at nearly 100% purity, and sorted V beta1+ cells also underwent TCRB sequencing. In newly diagnosed rheumatoid arthritis without treatment, the study examined if expanded CD8+ T-cell clones harbor somatic mutations, relying on TCRB deep sequencing to characterize clonality. A total of 65 rheumatoid arthritis patients and 20 or so healthy controls underwent TCRB deep sequencing. Patients and controls did not essentially differ in median age, which was nearly identical between the groups.

Buffy coats from some 19 blood donors served as healthy controls, a group that was about 60% female with a median age of about 52 years (range roughly 21-75). Flow cytometry confirmed the purity of CD4+ and CD8+ cells that had been isolated by positive magnetic bead selection on an AutoMACS. Peripheral blood mononuclear cells were isolated by Ficoll-Paque PLUS density gradient separation. Nucleospin Tissue or Tissue XS kits were used to extract DNA from CD4-enriched, CD8-enriched or PBMC samples, and a Qubit 2.0 fluorometer was used for quantification. On this clone: Which antigen it targets is not known. Base qualities are not provided; no much larger clone lies one nucleotide away.

Overall study results and their limits: In patients, CD8+ clonality rose with age (Spearman r of about 0.51), which was not the case in healthy controls. Several identical CD8+ TCRB sequences were found in both blood and synovial fluid, and in about an eighth of the roughly 65 patients the largest CD8+ clone exceeded 20% of CD8+ cells. The slight underrepresentation of TRBV07 in patients was not corrected for multiple comparisons. The antigen targets of the expanded CD8+ clones were unknown, and absence from virus-specific databases did not rule out viral specificity. CD8+ T-cell clonality in rheumatoid arthritis patients was not significantly different from that in age-matched healthy controls.

Relative to germline, V is 0 bases shorter and J is 3 bases shorter, with 9 bases between their ends. Including the terminal cysteine and phenylalanine, the CDR3 comprises 15 residues. Only CDR3 DNA remains: 45 bases, in frame from the first base. Sequences SEHNR (CDR1) and FQNEAQ (CDR2) are obtained from the germline V gene (reference sequence). The immunoSEQ assay was applied to genomic DNA for TCRB CDR3 sequencing. The authors' analysis ran thus. Only productive TCRB rearrangements were included in the analyses. A clone was defined by a unique TCRB CDR3 sequence, and clonality was computed as a productive clonality index based on Shannon entropy. The template counts of each clone relative to the total templates per sample were used to calculate repertoire overlap between two samples. V-gene usage measured by flow cytometry correlated with TCRB sequencing V-gene usage, with a Spearman r of roughly 0.67. Sourced from immuneACCESS, this table was stored by TCRdb with only in-frame sequences that have V and J called. A share of the clones is absent; for the studies checked, an unresolved V gene accounts for under half, and the remainder has no known explanation. V and J calls and clone size are given by that table; D and trimming were obtained from the DNA. Recorded for this sample are 6,500 to 7,000 clones; roughly 75% of them occurred a single time. Around a third of the sample belongs to the ten largest clones.

This chain joins TRBV7-9 to TRBJ2-4; TRBD1 is possibly the D segment (5 matching bases). The clonotype originates from a woman in her fifties or sixties in good health. Sample: CD8+ T cells sorted from blood. The DNA reads TGTGCCAGCAGCTTAGCGGGGCAGGGCAAAAACATTCAGTACTTC. It codes for CASSLAGQGKNIQYF.